These 10 T cell receptor beta chains were sequenced from one sample in a study of blood T cells in healthy people across ages. Combining a sample-barcoded 5' primer with a J-beta primer mix, a second PCR ran for roughly 7 to 12 cycles. TCRdb analysed the 5' RACE reads with MiXCR anew, one entry per CDR3 protein. The sample carries over a million distinct CDR3 sequences, 42% recorded once. Sample: blood. All receptors derive from a woman younger than 30 in good health.

The chain recombines TRBV19 with TRBJ2-1; D may correspond to TRBD1 or TRBD2 (6 bases each). V dropped 8 bases and J dropped 2 bases, with 13 bases sitting between them. The CDR3 runs 14 residues. CDR1 and CDR2 (germline): LNHDA, SQIVND (reference sequence). In DNA form, the CDR3 reads TGTGCCAGTGACTTCGGGGGCGCCTACAATGAGCAGTTCTTC. It yields the protein CASDFGGAYNEQFF.

This chain joins TRBV7-9 and TRBJ2-7; TRBD2 agrees at 12 bases. The last part of the DNA fits TRBJ2-5 better; the J call may be wrong. Germline CDR1 reads SEHNR; CDR2 reads FQNEAQ (reference sequence). CDR3 size: 13 residues. The CDR3 reads CATTSGRGETQYF. The CDR3 nucleotides are TGTGCCACGACTAGCGGGAGAGGAGAGACCCAGTACTTC.

The J gene is TRBJ2-3, the V gene TRBV20-1; D is possibly TRBD2 (5 bases). CDR1 is DFQATT and CDR2 is SNEGSKA in the germline V gene (reference sequence). This CDR3 contains 17 residues. The V and J ends lost 5 bases and 2 bases respectively, with 23 bases between them. The CDR3 here is CSAGKGNVGAPTDTQYF. CDR3 in DNA: TGCAGTGCTGGCAAAGGGAATGTGGGAGCCCCCACAGATACGCAGTATTTT.

The sample holds one count of this clonotype. V usage is TRBV5-1 and J usage is TRBJ2-2; D remains ambiguous. The CDR3 has 13 amino acids. Germline lookup yields CDR1 SGHRS and CDR2 YFSETQ. The V gene lost 5 bases and the J gene lost 5 bases, with 10 bases spanning the gap. The CDR3 DNA follows: TGCGCCAGCAGTTCCTCAGCGACCGGGGAGCTGTTTTTT. It yields the protein CASSSSATGELFF.

The chain is built from TRBV10-2 and TRBJ1-4, with D uncertain. This CDR3 region has 10 residues. Trimming took off 7 bases at V and 11 bases at J, with 8 bases between the two ends. Looked up from germline, CDR1 is WSHSY and CDR2 is SAAADI. CDR3 nucleotides: TGCGCCAGCAAAGAGGAGAAACTGTTTTTT. Translation: CASKEEKLFF.

The chain has TRBV4-1 and TRBJ2-7, with 14 positions matching TRBD2. The CDR3 sequence is 18 residues long. Germline CDR1 is MGHRA and CDR2 is YSYEKL. Trimming cost V 7 bases and J 0 bases; bases outside gene matches: 11. The DNA for the CDR3 is TGCGCCAGCACCCCCTGGACTAGCGGGGGGTCGAGCTCCTACGAGCAGTACTTC. Amino acids: CASTPWTSGGSSSYEQYF.

The chain combines TRBV7-9 with TRBJ1-5; D is possibly TRBD1 (6 bases). The CDR3 is made up of 15 amino acids. Germline V gene sequence: CDR1 SEHNR, CDR2 FQNEAQ (reference sequence). Trimming cost V 5 bases and J 0 bases, with 11 bases left between them. The CDR3 sequence is CASSAGQFSNQPQHF. CDR3 DNA: TGTGCCAGCAGCGCGGGACAATTTAGCAATCAGCCCCAGCATTTT.

The chain has TRBV2 and TRBJ2-7; weak D call: TRBD2 (6 bases). The ends were cut back, 6 bases at V and 5 bases at J, with 14 bases in the middle. Per germline, CDR1 SNHLY and CDR2 FYNNEI. The CDR3 sequence is 13 residues long. The CDR3 nucleotides read TGTGCCAGCAGCTTCCCCGCGGGGAACGAGCAGTACTTC. This translates into CASSFPAGNEQYF.

This sequence joins TRBV20-1 and TRBJ1-6; D gene uncertain. V was clipped by 3 bases and J by 7 bases, with 13 bases between them. The CDR3 consists of 14 residues. Germline assignment: CDR1 DFQATT and CDR2 SNEGSKA (reference sequence). The CDR3 protein is CSASKAGRNSPLHF. CDR3 coding DNA: TGCAGTGCTAGTAAGGCAGGCAGGAATTCACCCCTCCACTTT.

This clonotype was counted a few times. The chain joins TRBV5-5 to TRBJ1-2, with 8 positions matching TRBD1. This CDR3 has 15 residues. The germline gives CDR1 SGHKS, CDR2 YYEKEE (reference sequence). Trimming cost V 5 bases and J 6 bases; bases outside gene matches: 12. Here the CDR3 DNA reads TGTGCCAGCAGTCAACGGGACAGGTGGATCCATGGCTACACCTTC. As protein: CASSQRDRWIHGYTF. Filled out from reference TRBV5-5 and TRBJ1-2, the complete variable domain reads DAGVTQSPTHLIKTRGQQVTLRCSPISGHKSVSWYQQVLGQGPQFIFQYYEKEERGRGNFPDRFSARQFPNYSSELNVNALLLGDSALYLCASSQRDRWIHGYTFGSGTRLTVV.